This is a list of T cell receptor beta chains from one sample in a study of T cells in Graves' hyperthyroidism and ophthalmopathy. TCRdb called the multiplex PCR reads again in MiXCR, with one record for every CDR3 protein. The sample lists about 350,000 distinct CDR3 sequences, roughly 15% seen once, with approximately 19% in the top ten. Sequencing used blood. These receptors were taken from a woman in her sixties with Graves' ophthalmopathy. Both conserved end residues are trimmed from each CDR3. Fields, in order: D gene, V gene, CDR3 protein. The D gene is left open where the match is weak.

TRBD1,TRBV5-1,ASSSDRMANTGELF
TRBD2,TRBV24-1,ATSDSGTSTAYEQY
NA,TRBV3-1,ASSQGGQGATQH
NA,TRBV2,ASSDRTANQPQH
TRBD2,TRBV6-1,ASSWAGGVEQY
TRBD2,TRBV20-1,NGRAGNEQF
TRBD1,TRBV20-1,SARPYRGGTEAF
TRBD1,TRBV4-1,ASSHDTRDRGIYEQY
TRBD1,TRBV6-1,AARDSYEQY
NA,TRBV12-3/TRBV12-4,ASSRTTGGQETQY
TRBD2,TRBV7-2,ASSLVLAGPYEDTQY
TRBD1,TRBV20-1,SATGQGGEQETQY
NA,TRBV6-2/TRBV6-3,ASSVGTPSKEQF
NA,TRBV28,ASRPTTTDTQY
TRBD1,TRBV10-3,AIRGTGDDQPQH
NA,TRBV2,ASRAEVAGELF
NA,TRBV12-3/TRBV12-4,ASSLQGRDQPQH
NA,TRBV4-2,ASSQRVTSTDTQY
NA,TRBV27,ASSLLGVDEQF
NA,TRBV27,ASSLAGAQVEQF
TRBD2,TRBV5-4,ASTPAPLAGFYEQY
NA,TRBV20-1,SAPDHRYNSPLH
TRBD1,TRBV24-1,ATSETTGDGYT
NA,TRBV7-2,ASSSRDVGLSYNEQF
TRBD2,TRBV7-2,ASSLVGLVLQSDTQY
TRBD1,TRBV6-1,ASRGLRTGVQSPLH
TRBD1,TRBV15,ATGTGAYEQY
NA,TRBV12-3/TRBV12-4,ASSPPLLAPYEQY
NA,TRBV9,ASSVGPQGSVEYYEQF
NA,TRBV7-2,ASSNGGQRTDTQY
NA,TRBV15,ATSWIRVNTEAF
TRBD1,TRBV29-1,SVRGGRGTEAF
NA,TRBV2,ASSDYRAEETQY
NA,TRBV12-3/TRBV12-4,ASSLGNIANTGELF
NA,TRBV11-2,ASSPGQSGSPLH
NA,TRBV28,ASSYLLRGTKNTGELF
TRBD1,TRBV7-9,ASSDRGGAF
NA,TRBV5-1,ASSLNLLSTDTQY
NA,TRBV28,ASSPHGGQNEQF
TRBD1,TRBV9,ASSVTGSDTEAF